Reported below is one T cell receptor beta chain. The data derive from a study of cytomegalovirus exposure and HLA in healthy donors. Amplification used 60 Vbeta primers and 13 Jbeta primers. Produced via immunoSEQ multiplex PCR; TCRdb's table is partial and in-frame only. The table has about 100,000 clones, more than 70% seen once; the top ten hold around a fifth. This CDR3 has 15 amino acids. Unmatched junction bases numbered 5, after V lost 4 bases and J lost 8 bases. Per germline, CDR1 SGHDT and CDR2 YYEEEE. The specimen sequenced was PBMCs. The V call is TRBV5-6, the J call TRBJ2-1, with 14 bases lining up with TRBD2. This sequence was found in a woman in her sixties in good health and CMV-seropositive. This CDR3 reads CASSPGLAGEYEQFF. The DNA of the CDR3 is TGTGCCAGCAGCCCGGGACTAGCGGGAGAGTATGAGCAGTTCTTC.